What follows are 20 T cell receptor beta chains derived from one specimen sequenced in a study of tumor T cells in aggressive B-cell lymphoma. The protocol was immunoSEQ multiplex PCR, while the TCRdb copy is restricted to in-frame clones and leaves out a portion. The sample carries about 10,000 clones, roughly 85% recorded once. What was sequenced was tumor tissue. These receptors all stem from an adult with diffuse large B cell lymphoma.

The genes are TRBV6-6 and TRBJ2-1, with TRBD2 matching over 9 bases. Germline loops: CDR1 MNHNY, CDR2 SVGAGI (reference sequence). CDR3 length: 16 residues. J was trimmed by 2 bases and V by 6 bases; bases with no gene match: 8. The CDR3, as DNA: TGTGCCAGCAGGAAGGGGCTAGCGGGACCCTACAATGAGCAGTTCTTC. This sequence encodes CASRKGLAGPYNEQFF.

V is TRBV4-3 and J is TRBJ2-5; 7 bases are shared with TRBD2. Trimming took 4 bases from V and 5 from J; bases not matched to a gene: 7. Germline V lookup: CDR1 LGHNA, CDR2 YSLEER. The CDR3 sequence is 14 residues long. CDR3 nucleotide sequence: TGCGCCAGCAGCCCGGGCGTGGGGGGGGAGACCCAGTACTTC. Translation: CASSPGVGGETQYF.

The genes are TRBV7-8 and TRBJ1-1; D not resolved. The CDR3 runs to 15 residues. Trimming stripped 5 bases from V and 1 base from J, with 14 bases between. CDR1 is SGHVS and CDR2 is FQNEAQ in the germline V gene. CDR3: CASSQHETRNTEAFF. The CDR3 DNA reads TGTGCCAGCAGCCAACATGAAACACGGAACACTGAAGCTTTCTTT.

The chain links TRBV14 to TRBJ1-2; possible D gene TRBD1, 6 bases. This CDR3 comprises 14 residues. Trimming took off 0 bases at V and 8 bases at J, with 13 bases between the two ends. The germline V gene has CDR1 SGHDN and CDR2 FVKESK. CDR3 sequence (DNA): TGTGCCAGCAGCCAAGATCGGGGCGGGGGCGGCTACACCTTC. This translates into CASSQDRGGGGYTF.

This sequence joins TRBV6-5 and TRBJ2-5, with a weak D call TRBD2 (5 bases). The germline V and J ends were trimmed by 0 bases and 2 bases, with 13 bases remaining between them. This CDR3 region has 16 residues. Per the germline V gene, CDR1 is MNHEY and CDR2 is SVGAGI. In DNA, the CDR3 is TGTGCCAGCAGTTACTCGGGGAGAAACCCTCAAGAGACCCAGTACTTC. It yields the protein CASSYSGRNPQETQYF.

The V gene is TRBV5-6, the J gene TRBJ2-7, with TRBD2 as a possible D gene (5 bases). This CDR3 region has 17 residues. The V gene's germline CDR1 is SGHDT and CDR2 YYEEEE. The V end lost 3 bases, the J end lost 0 bases, and 19 bases lay between the germline ends. This CDR3 reads CASSSVRNLRVSYEQYF. Written as DNA, the CDR3 is TGTGCCAGCAGCTCCGTCCGGAATCTGAGGGTCTCCTACGAGCAGTACTTC.

Points on this clone: Compared with germline, one end of the junction differs, possibly owing to a read error. The chain couples TRBV6-6 to TRBJ1-1; the match to TRBD1 covers 8 bases. Per the germline V gene, CDR1 is MNHNY and CDR2 is SVGAGI (reference sequence). There are 14 residues in the CDR3. The CDR3 here is CVSSYSDREAEAFF. CDR3 in DNA: TGTGTCAGCAGTTACTCGGACAGGGAGGCTGAAGCTTTCTTT.

The chain carries TRBV27 and TRBJ2-3; TRBD2 is a possible D gene (7 bases). Germline lookup yields CDR1 MNHEY and CDR2 SMNVEV (reference sequence). This CDR3 region has 17 residues. V was shortened by 1 base and J by 0 bases, with 14 bases between the two germline ends. This chain's CDR3 is CASSLLGGASSTDTQYF. The CDR3 bases are TGTGCCAGCAGTTTATTAGGGGGGGCCTCTAGCACAGATACGCAGTATTTT.

The chain joins TRBV7-3 to TRBJ2-2, with unresolved D. The germline V and J ends were trimmed by 3 bases and 4 bases, with 9 bases remaining between them. CDR3 size: 14 residues. CDR1 is SGHTA and CDR2 is FQGTGA in the germline V gene. The CDR3, as DNA: TGTGCCAGCAGCTTCTCCCCTGTCACCGGGGAGCTGTTTTTT. Its translation: CASSFSPVTGELFF.

The J gene is TRBJ1-5, the V gene TRBV18; TRBD1 matches at 10 bases. Germline trimming cut 3 bases from V and 2 bases from J; bases unmatched to any gene: 4. The CDR3 is made up of 16 amino acids. Germline V CDR1 and CDR2: KGHSH, LQKENI. CDR3 in DNA: TGTGCCAGCTCACCGCGACAGGGGGCGGGCAATCAGCCCCAGCATTTT. It translates to CASSPRQGAGNQPQHF.

The chain employs TRBV5-4 and TRBJ2-2, with 9 bases matching TRBD2. This CDR3 is built from 15 residues. Germline trimming cut 2 bases from V and 4 bases from J; bases unmatched to any gene: 3. The V gene's germline CDR1 is SGHNT and CDR2 YYREEE (reference sequence). For the CDR3, the DNA is TGTGCCAGCAGCTTCGCGGGAGGGCTCACCGGGGAGCTGTTTTTT. Translating it yields CASSFAGGLTGELFF.

The chain couples TRBV28 to TRBJ2-2; 7 positions agree with TRBD1. The germline V gene has CDR1 MDHEN and CDR2 SYDVKM. The CDR3 contains 16 residues. V was clipped by 5 bases and J by 2 bases; unmatched bases: 8. CDR3 protein: CASSDIRDSNTGELFF. In nucleotides, the CDR3 is TGTGCCAGCAGTGATATCCGGGACAGCAACACCGGGGAGCTGTTTTTT.

This chain joins TRBV15 and TRBJ1-2; possible D gene TRBD1, 6 bases. This CDR3 region has 14 residues. Germline values: CDR1 LNHNV, CDR2 YYDKDF (reference sequence). Trimming took off 5 bases at V and 1 base at J, with 11 bases between the two ends. This CDR3 is CATSEDSYNYGYTF. The CDR3 coding sequence is TGTGCCACCAGCGAGGACAGTTATAACTATGGCTACACCTTC.

A word on this clone: Germline is not matched at one junction end, which may reflect a read error. The genes are TRBV7-7 and TRBJ2-1, with 10 positions matching TRBD2. From germline, CDR1 is SSHAT and CDR2 FNYEAQ (reference sequence). There are 15 residues in the CDR3. The CDR3: CASSLVAGGYNEQFF. CDR3 sequence (DNA): TGTGCTAGCAGCTTAGTAGCGGGAGGTTACAATGAGCAGTTCTTC.

The chain employs TRBV6-1 and TRBJ1-1; no firm D call. Deletions cut 11 bases from V and 4 bases from J, with 14 bases between. The germline V gene has CDR1 MNHNS and CDR2 SASEGT. CDR3 size: 12 residues. CDR3 sequence (DNA): TGTGCCCTGTCTCGCCTATTCACTGAAGCTTTCTTT. Translation: CALSRLFTEAFF.

The chain couples TRBV7-6 to TRBJ2-1; 11 bases are shared with TRBD2. V lost 4 bases and J lost 0; bases outside the gene matches: 2. The CDR3 sequence is 16 residues long. Germline CDR1 and CDR2: SGHVS and FNYEAQ. The CDR3 DNA reads as TGTGCCAGCAGCTCAACTAGCGGGAGCTCCTACAATGAGCAGTTCTTC. Translation gives CASSSTSGSSYNEQFF.

CDR3 nucleotides: TGTGCCAGCTCACTCAGAGGGGGAAGTGGCAATGAAAAACTGTTTTTT. Protein product: CASSLRGGSGNEKLFF. The V gene is TRBV18, the J gene TRBJ1-4; possible D gene TRBD1, 6 bases. CDR1 KGHSH and CDR2 LQKENI come from the germline V gene. The CDR3 is 16 amino acids. Trimming pared 4 bases from V and 5 bases from J, leaving 17 bases between.

V gene TRBV7-3 combines with J gene TRBJ2-2; 8 bases are a match to TRBD1. Germline V gene data show CDR1 as SGHTA and CDR2 as FQGTGA. V was clipped by 6 bases and J by 5 bases; unmatched bases: 5. The CDR3 sequence is 14 residues long. DNA of the CDR3: TGTGCCAGCAGACGGACAGGGAGGACCGGGGAGCTGTTTTTT. Translation: CASRRTGRTGELFF.

The J gene is TRBJ2-2, the V gene TRBV4-1; 8 bases are a match to TRBD1. In germline, CDR1 is MGHRA, CDR2 YSYEKL. After removal of 4 bases from V and 7 bases from J, the junction contained 20 bases not matched to a gene. This CDR3 spans 19 amino acids. CDR3 DNA sequence: TGCGCCAGCAGCCGGAGGGTATTATCAGGACAGGGTGGAGGCGGGGAGCTGTTTTTT. This encodes CASSRRVLSGQGGGGELFF.

This clone was seen a single time. V gene TRBV28 combines with J gene TRBJ1-1; D might be TRBD1 (6 bases). Deletions cut 7 bases from V and 1 base from J, with 16 bases between. This CDR3 has 15 amino acids. From germline, CDR1 is MDHEN and CDR2 SYDVKM. CDR3 protein: CASTMGATGNTEAFF. DNA for the CDR3: TGTGCCAGCACCATGGGGGCGACAGGGAACACTGAAGCTTTCTTT.